The following is a TCR beta chain sequence with its context. These data are taken from a study of blood T cell repertoires in COVID-19. Across the whole study: The origin of the acute and convalescent COVID-19 samples was the United States, Italy and Spain. PBMCs, B-cell-depleted T cells, or T cells provided the cDNA or gDNA that made up the material.

With 5 bases removed from V and 1 base from J, the gap between germline ends came to 11 bases. The germline V gene has CDR1 LNHDA and CDR2 SQIVND (reference sequence). CDR3 size: 14 residues. In the source study's methods: Amplification of reference gene primers was used by the study to estimate nucleated cell counts. TCRdb keeps only in-frame clones here, not all; method: immunoSEQ multiplex PCR. D and trimming come from the DNA, and the V and J calls and clone size come from that table. The table lists about 35,000 clones, 77% of them singletons. This chain joins TRBV19 and TRBJ1-1, with a weak D call TRBD1 (5 bases). This receptor was obtained from a human donor in a cohort sampled during active COVID-19. The sequencing input was peripheral blood. CDR3 nucleotide sequence: TGTGCCAGTAGTTGGGACTTCGGGAACACTGAAGCTTTCTTT. Translation gives CASSWDFGNTEAFF. Using reference TRBV19 and TRBJ1-1 for the parts outside the CDR3, the full variable domain is DGGITQSPKYLFRKEGQNVTLSCEQNLNHDAMYWYRQDPGQGLRLIYYSQIVNDFQKGDIAEGYSVSREKKESFPLTVTSAQKNPTAFYLCASSWDFGNTEAFFGQGTRLTVV.